This T cell receptor (beta chain) came from a study of T-cell memory formation after mild COVID-19. TCRdb reprocessed the 5' RACE reads via MiXCR and lists one record per CDR3 protein. Among around 300,000 distinct CDR3 sequences listed, approximately 15% were seen once. As regards this clonotype: Its target is unknown.

Findings and caveats of the study: Researchers report contracting CD4+ clones mostly in CM and EM, with CD8+ clones in EMRA.

The source of this sequence is a man between 18 and 29 years old who had mild COVID-19 (a few samples of this study predate the infection). Cell type and time point are not known. Sequenced sample: PBMCs or a T cell subset sorted from them (not recorded which).

CDR3 protein: CASSLVLSAVRGYTF. The DNA of the CDR3 is TGCGCCAGCAGCTTGGTTCTGAGTGCCGTCCGGGGCTACACCTTC. The V call is TRBV5-1, the J call TRBJ1-2; no definite D call. Per the germline V gene, CDR1 is SGHRS and CDR2 is YFSETQ. Trimming stripped 0 bases from V and 8 bases from J, with 17 bases between. The CDR3 length is 15 residues.